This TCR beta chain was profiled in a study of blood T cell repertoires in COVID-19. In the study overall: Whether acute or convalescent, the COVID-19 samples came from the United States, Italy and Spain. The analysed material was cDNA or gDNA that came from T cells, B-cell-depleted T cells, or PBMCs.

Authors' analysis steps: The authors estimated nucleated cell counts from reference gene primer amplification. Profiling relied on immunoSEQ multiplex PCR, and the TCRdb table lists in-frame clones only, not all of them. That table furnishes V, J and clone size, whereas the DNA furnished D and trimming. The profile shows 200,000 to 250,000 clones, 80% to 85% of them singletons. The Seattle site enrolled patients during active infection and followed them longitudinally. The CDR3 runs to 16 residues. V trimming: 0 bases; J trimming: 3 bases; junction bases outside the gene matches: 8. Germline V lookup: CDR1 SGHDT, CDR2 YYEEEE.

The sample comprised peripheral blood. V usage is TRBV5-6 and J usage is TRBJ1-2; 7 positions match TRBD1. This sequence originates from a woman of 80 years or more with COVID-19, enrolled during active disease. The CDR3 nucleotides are TGTGCCAGCAGCTTGGGTTTCAACAGGGGTGACTATGGCTACACCTTC. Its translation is CASSLGFNRGDYGYTF. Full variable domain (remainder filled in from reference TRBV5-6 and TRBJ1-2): DAGVTQSPTHLIKTRGQQVTLRCSPKSGHDTVSWYQQALGQGPQFIFQYYEEEERQRGNFPDRFSGHQFPNYSSELNVNALLLGDSALYLCASSLGFNRGDYGYTFGSGTRLTVV.